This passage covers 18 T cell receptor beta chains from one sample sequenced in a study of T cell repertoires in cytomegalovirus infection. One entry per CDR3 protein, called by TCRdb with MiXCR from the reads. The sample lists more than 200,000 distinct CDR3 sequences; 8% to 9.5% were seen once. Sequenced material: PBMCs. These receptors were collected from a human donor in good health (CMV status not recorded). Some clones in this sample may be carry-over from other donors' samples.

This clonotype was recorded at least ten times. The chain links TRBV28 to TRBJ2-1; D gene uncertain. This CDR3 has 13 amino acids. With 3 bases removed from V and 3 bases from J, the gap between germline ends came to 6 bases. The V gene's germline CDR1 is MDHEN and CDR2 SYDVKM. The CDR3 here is CASSFRGYNEQFF. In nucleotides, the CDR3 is TGTGCCAGCAGTTTCCGCGGCTACAATGAGCAGTTCTTC.

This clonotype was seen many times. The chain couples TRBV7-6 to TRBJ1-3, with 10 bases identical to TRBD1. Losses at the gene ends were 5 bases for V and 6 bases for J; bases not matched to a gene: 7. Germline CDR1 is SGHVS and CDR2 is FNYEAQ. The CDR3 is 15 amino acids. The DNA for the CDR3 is TGTGCCAGCAGCCCCACCGGGACAGGGGTAAACACCATATATTTT. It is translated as CASSPTGTGVNTIYF.

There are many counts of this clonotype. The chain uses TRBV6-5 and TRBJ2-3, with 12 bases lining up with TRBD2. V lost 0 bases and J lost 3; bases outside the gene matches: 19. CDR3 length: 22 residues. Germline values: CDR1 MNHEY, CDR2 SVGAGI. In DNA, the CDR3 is TGTGCCAGCAGTTACTCGGGCAGGGGGCTAGCGGGAGGGCCATCATTGACAGATACGCAGTATTTT. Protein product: CASSYSGRGLAGGPSLTDTQYF.

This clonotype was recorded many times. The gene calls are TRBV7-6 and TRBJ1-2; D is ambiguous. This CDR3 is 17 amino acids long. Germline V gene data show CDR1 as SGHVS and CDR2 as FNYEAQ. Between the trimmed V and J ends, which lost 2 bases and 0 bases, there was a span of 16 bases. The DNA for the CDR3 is TGTGCCAGCAGCTTACGGCCCCGACTCCCAGCTAACTATGGCTACACCTTC. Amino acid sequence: CASSLRPRLPANYGYTF.

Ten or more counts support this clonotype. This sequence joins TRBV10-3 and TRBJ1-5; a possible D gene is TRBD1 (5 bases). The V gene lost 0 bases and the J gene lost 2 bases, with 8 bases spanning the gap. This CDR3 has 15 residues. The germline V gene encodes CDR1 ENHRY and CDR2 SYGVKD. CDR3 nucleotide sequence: TGTGCCATCAGTGAGTCCGGGGGTGGCAATCAGCCCCAGCATTTT. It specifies CAISESGGGNQPQHF.

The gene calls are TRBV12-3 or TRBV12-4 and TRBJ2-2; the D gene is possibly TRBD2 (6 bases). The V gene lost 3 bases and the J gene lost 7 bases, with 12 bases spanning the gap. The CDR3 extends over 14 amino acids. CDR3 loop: CASSLEGYIGELFF. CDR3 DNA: TGTGCCAGCAGTTTGGAGGGGTACATCGGGGAGCTGTTTTTT.

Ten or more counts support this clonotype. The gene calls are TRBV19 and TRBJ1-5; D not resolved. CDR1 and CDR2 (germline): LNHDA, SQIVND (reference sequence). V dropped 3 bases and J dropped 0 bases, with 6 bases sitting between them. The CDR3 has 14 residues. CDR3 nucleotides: TGTGCCAGTAGTATCTCCAATAGCAATCAGCCCCAGCATTTT. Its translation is CASSISNSNQPQHF.

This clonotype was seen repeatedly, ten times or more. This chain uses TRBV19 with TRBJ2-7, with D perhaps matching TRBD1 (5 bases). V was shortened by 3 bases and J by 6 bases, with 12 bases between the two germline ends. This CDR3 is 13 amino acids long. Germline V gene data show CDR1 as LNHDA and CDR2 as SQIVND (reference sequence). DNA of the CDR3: TGTGCCAGTAGTATTGCGGTAGGGGCCGAGCAGTACGTC. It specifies CASSIAVGAEQYV.

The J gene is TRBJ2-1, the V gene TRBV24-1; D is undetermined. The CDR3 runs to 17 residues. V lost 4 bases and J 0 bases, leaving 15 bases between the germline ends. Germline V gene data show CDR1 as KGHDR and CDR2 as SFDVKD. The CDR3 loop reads CATSDPSAKGSYNEQFF. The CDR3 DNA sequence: TGTGCCACCAGTGACCCGTCCGCCAAGGGCTCCTACAATGAGCAGTTCTTC.

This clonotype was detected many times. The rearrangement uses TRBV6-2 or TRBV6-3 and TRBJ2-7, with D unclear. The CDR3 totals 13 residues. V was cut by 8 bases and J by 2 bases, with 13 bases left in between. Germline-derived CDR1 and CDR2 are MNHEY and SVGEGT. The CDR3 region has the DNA TGTGCCAGCGGAGATAAGTTCCCCTACGAGCAGTACTTC. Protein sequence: CASGDKFPYEQYF.

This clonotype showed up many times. DNA of the CDR3: TGTGCCAGCAGAGAGCGGACAGGGGGCGGGAAGCAGTACTTC. Residues: CASRERTGGGKQYF. The chain couples TRBV25-1 to TRBJ2-7; 11 bases align to TRBD1. Trimming removed 6 bases from V and 8 bases from J; junction bases left unmatched: 9. Germline CDR1 MGHDK, CDR2 SYGVNS. This CDR3 is built from 14 residues.

The CDR3 protein is CASSLGSGEKPQHF. CDR3 bases: TGTGCCAGCAGTTTAGGGTCAGGTGAGAAGCCCCAGCATTTT. This chain joins TRBV28 and TRBJ1-5; D is undetermined. Germline CDR1 MDHEN, CDR2 SYDVKM. This CDR3 has 14 residues. The V and J ends lost 2 bases and 8 bases respectively, with 13 bases between them. Looking up the rest from reference TRBV28 and TRBJ1-5 gives the full variable domain: DVKVTQSSRYLVKRTGEKVFLECVQDMDHENMFWYRQDPGLGLRLIYFSYDVKMKEKGDIPEGYSVSREKKERFSLILESASTNQTSMYLCASSLGSGEKPQHFGDGTRLSIL.

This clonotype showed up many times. CDR3 amino acids: CASSRTGGGLSGANVLTF. CDR3 in DNA: TGTGCCAGCAGCCGGACGGGGGGGGGGCTTTCTGGGGCCAACGTCCTGACTTTC. The genes are TRBV7-2 and TRBJ2-6; 8 nucleotides line up with TRBD2. V shed 5 bases, J shed 1 base, and the junction held 10 bases outside the gene matches. This CDR3 is 18 amino acids long. Per germline, CDR1 SGHTA and CDR2 FQGNSA.

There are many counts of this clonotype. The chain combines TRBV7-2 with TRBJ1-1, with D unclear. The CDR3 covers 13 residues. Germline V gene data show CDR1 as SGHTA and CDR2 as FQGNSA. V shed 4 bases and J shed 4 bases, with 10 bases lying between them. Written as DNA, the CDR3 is TGTGCCAGCAGCTCCGGACCAAGCACTGAAGCTTTCTTT. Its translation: CASSSGPSTEAFF.

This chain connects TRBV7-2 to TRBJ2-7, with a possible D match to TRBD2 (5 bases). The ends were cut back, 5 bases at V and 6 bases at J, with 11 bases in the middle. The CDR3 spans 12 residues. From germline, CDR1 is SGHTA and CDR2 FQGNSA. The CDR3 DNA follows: TGTGCCAGCAGCCCAAGCGGCTGCGAGCAGTACTTC. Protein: CASSPSGCEQYF.

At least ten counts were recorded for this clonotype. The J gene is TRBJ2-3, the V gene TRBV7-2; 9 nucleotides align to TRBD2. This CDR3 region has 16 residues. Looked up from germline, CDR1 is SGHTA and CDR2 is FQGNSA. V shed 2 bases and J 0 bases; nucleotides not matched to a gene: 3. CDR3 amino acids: CASSLITSGSTDTQYF. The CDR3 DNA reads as TGTGCCAGCAGCTTAATAACTAGCGGGAGCACAGATACGCAGTATTTT. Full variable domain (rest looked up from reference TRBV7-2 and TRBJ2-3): GAGVSQSPSNKVTEKGKDVELRCDPISGHTALYWYRQSLGQGLEFLIYFQGNSAPDKSGLPSDRFSAERTGGSVSTLTIQRTQQEDSAVYLCASSLITSGSTDTQYFGPGTRLTVL.

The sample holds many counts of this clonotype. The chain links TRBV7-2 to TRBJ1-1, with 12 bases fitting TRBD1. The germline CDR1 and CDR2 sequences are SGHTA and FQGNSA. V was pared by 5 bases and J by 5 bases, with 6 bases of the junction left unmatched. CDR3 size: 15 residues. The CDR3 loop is CASSTGTGGWTEAFF. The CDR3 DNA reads TGTGCCAGCAGCACCGGGACAGGGGGCTGGACTGAAGCTTTCTTT.

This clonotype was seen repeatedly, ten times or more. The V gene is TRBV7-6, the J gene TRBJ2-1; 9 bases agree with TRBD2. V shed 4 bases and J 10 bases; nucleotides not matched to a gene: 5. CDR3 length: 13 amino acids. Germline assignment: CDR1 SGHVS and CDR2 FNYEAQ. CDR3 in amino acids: CASSWGLAGEQFF. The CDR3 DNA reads TGTGCCAGCAGCTGGGGACTAGCAGGCGAGCAGTTCTTC.